Following are 14 T cell receptor beta chains from one sample sequenced in a study of CD8+ T cells in alopecia areata. Once RNA had been extracted, it was reverse transcribed into cDNA to act as the sequencing template. Sequencing used immunoSEQ multiplex PCR; TCRdb keeps in-frame clones, though not all of them. The sample lists 150,000 to 200,000 clones; around 50% were seen once. Treatment defined: oral pan-JAK inhibitor, 5-10 mg twice daily. The source material was CD8+ T cells sorted from blood, sampled at week 24, from a patient treated with tofacitinib. Source of these receptors: a human donor with alopecia areata.

CDR3 region: CASSPVGGVDSPLHF. The CDR3 bases are TGTGCCAGCAGCCCCGTTGGGGGGGTCGATTCACCCCTCCACTTT. The chain joins TRBV7-9 to TRBJ1-6; D may be TRBD1 (5 bases). Germline CDR1 and CDR2: SEHNR and FQNEAQ (reference sequence). CDR3 length equals 15 residues. V shed 5 bases and J shed 8 bases, with 16 bases lying between them.

V is TRBV7-8 and J is TRBJ2-7; 10 bases align to TRBD2. The germline V gene has CDR1 SGHVS and CDR2 FQNEAQ. The CDR3 loop spans 14 amino acids. Trimming removed 3 bases from V and 2 bases from J; junction bases left unmatched: 1. Here the CDR3 DNA reads TGTGCCAGCAGCTTTAGCGGGGGGACCTACGAGCAGTACTTC. Its translation: CASSFSGGTYEQYF.

The chain uses TRBV13 and TRBJ2-1; no reliable D call. The CDR3 consists of 12 residues. Per germline, CDR1 PRHDT and CDR2 FYEKMQ (reference sequence). Between the trimmed V and J ends, which lost 5 bases and 4 bases, there was a span of 6 bases. The CDR3: CASSRPYNEQFF. The CDR3 bases are TGTGCCAGCAGCCGACCTTACAATGAGCAGTTCTTC.

The rearrangement joins TRBV7-9 to TRBJ1-2, with D perhaps TRBD1 (6 bases). This CDR3 comprises 15 residues. V lost 5 bases and J lost 4, with 17 bases in between. Germline V gene sequence: CDR1 SEHNR, CDR2 FQNEAQ (reference sequence). Written as DNA, the CDR3 is TGTGCCAGCAGCGCTCGACAGGTGAAGGGCTATGGCTACACCTTC. The encoded protein is CASSARQVKGYGYTF.

This rearrangement joins TRBV27 to TRBJ1-1; 9 positions match TRBD1. The CDR3 runs 14 residues. The V gene end was trimmed by 2 bases and the J gene end by 7 bases; junction bases not matched to a gene: 5. Per the germline V gene, CDR1 is MNHEY and CDR2 is SMNVEV (reference sequence). The CDR3 protein is CASSLVQGASEAFF. CDR3 DNA: TGTGCCAGCAGTTTAGTACAGGGGGCCAGTGAAGCTTTCTTT.

The chain links TRBV7-9 to TRBJ2-2, with TRBD1 matching 9 bases. CDR3 length: 15 amino acids. J lost 1 base, V lost 4 bases, and 1 base had no gene match. The germline V gene has CDR1 SEHNR and CDR2 FQNEAQ (reference sequence). CDR3 sequence reads: CASSWGQGNTGELFF. CDR3 in DNA: TGTGCCAGCAGCTGGGGACAGGGGAACACCGGGGAGCTGTTTTTT.

The V and J genes are TRBV4-1 and TRBJ2-1, with D possibly being TRBD2 (6 bases). Trimming pared 3 bases from V and 0 bases from J, leaving 12 bases between. The CDR3 is 16 residues long. The germline CDR1 and CDR2 sequences are MGHRA and YSYEKL. CDR3 loop: CASSQWDSGSYNEQFF. CDR3 in DNA: TGCGCCAGCAGCCAGTGGGACTCCGGCTCCTACAATGAGCAGTTCTTC.

The chain carries TRBV29-1 and TRBJ2-7; D call uncertain. In germline, CDR1 is SQVTM, CDR2 ANQGSEA. This CDR3 has 13 amino acids. The V end was cut by 6 bases, the J end by 0 bases, with 12 bases between. CDR3 amino acids: CSVRKETSYEQYF. In nucleotides, the CDR3 is TGCAGCGTGAGGAAGGAAACCTCCTACGAGCAGTACTTC.

This chain connects TRBV5-1 to TRBJ1-1; D perhaps matches TRBD1 (6 bases). CDR3 length: 14 residues. Per the germline V gene, CDR1 is SGHRS and CDR2 is YFSETQ. V dropped 9 bases and J dropped 1 base, with 16 bases sitting between them. This CDR3 reads CATATGSANTEAFF. CDR3 DNA sequence: TGCGCCACCGCCACAGGGTCTGCGAACACTGAAGCTTTCTTT.

The chain uses TRBV30 and TRBJ2-6, with no clear D. This CDR3 has 13 residues. V was trimmed by 7 bases and J by 1 base, leaving 8 bases between them. Germline loops: CDR1 GTSNPN, CDR2 SVGIG (reference sequence). The CDR3 DNA reads as TGTGCCTTGGACGCGTCTGGGGCCAACGTCCTGACTTTC. It yields the protein CALDASGANVLTF.

This clone was seen a few times. The rearrangement uses TRBV5-5 and TRBJ1-2; unclear D gene. The V end lost 0 bases, the J end lost 1 base, and 4 bases lay between the germline ends. In germline, CDR1 is SGHKS, CDR2 YYEKEE (reference sequence). The CDR3 consists of 13 residues. This CDR3 is CASSLDFNYGYTF. The CDR3 bases are TGTGCCAGCAGCTTGGACTTTAACTATGGCTACACCTTC.

This clone has only a few counts. V is TRBV6-5 and J is TRBJ2-7; either TRBD1 or TRBD2 may supply D (5 bases each). CDR1 and CDR2 from the germline V gene are MNHEY and SVGAGI. This CDR3 has 15 residues. Deletions cut 4 bases from V and 2 bases from J, with 15 bases between. CDR3 sequence reads: CASSLSPGRTYEQYF. In nucleotides, the CDR3 is TGTGCCAGCAGTTTGTCCCCGGGACGTACCTACGAGCAGTACTTC.

In its sample, this clone was seen a few times. V usage is TRBV9 and J usage is TRBJ2-1, with TRBD1 as a possible D gene (6 bases). Trimming removed 3 bases at V and 4 bases at J, with 14 bases between. Germline loops: CDR1 SGDLS, CDR2 YYNGEE. The CDR3 has 15 amino acids. The CDR3 is CASSGSRGTYNEQFF. The CDR3 DNA is TGTGCCAGCAGCGGTAGTAGGGGGACATACAATGAGCAGTTCTTC.

The chain recombines TRBV7-9 with TRBJ2-3; D might be TRBD1 (5 bases). Germline CDR1 reads SEHNR; CDR2 reads FQNEAQ (reference sequence). With 3 bases removed from V and 4 bases from J, the gap between germline ends came to 8 bases. CDR3 size: 13 residues. The CDR3 protein is CASSLGQPDTQYF. The CDR3 DNA sequence: TGTGCCAGCAGCTTGGGGCAGCCAGATACGCAGTATTTT.